Sequencing of this T cell receptor beta chain was carried out in a study of T cell repertoires in cytomegalovirus infection. The wider study: The public TCR beta signatures pointed to both CMV infection and matching HLA type. Overall study findings and caveats: People with CMV and the relevant HLA were identified by cumulative public TCR beta family frequency. CMV-specific HLA-C-restricted TCR beta clonotypes dominated the ex vivo response.

TCRdb re-called the reads through MiXCR, storing one row per CDR3 protein. The sample holds about 310,000 distinct CDR3 sequences, roughly 16% seen once. V was pared by 2 bases and J by 6 bases, with 7 bases of the junction left unmatched. Germline CDR1 is MNHEY and CDR2 is SVGAGI. The CDR3 extends over 15 amino acids. Ten or more counts support this clonotype. What it binds is unknown. The V gene is TRBV6-5, the J gene TRBJ2-7, with 10 bases matching TRBD2. The receptor was derived from a human donor in good health (CMV status not recorded). Some clones in this sample may be carry-over from other donors' samples. Input material: PBMCs. CDR3 amino acids: CASSYRAGLAIEQYF. In DNA, the CDR3 is TGTGCCAGCAGTTACCGTGCGGGACTAGCGATCGAGCAGTACTTC.